This entry is about one TCR beta chain. This clone was picked up a small number of times. Its target antigen remains unknown. Base qualities were left out, and no much larger clone turns up one base away. The sample carries other DNA sequences with the same CDR3. The donors were healthy, HIV-negative adults who had no recently reported acute infections or vaccinations. Every donor was a Caucasian adult residing in Nashville, Tennessee, USA. CD4+ T cells were enriched by magnetic negative selection, after which naive cells were positively selected on CD45RA and the negative fraction was taken as the memory subset. After blood collection by leukapheresis, PBMCs were isolated using Ficoll-Histopaque density gradient centrifugation and then cryopreserved in the vapor phase of liquid nitrogen. Analytical flow cytometry was used to check the purity and quantity of each magnetically sorted T cell population. Each sorted fraction had its genomic DNA isolated and then quantified by UV absorbance on a Nanodrop 2000c.

V is pared back by 6 bases and J by 0 bases, with 8 bases lying between the germline termini. The CDR3 holds 13 amino acids from the cysteine to the phenylalanine. Of all the DNA, just the CDR3 is kept, 39 bases in frame from base 1. CDR1 and CDR2 were assigned from the germline V gene as MRHNA and SNTAGT. These data originate in a study of shared clonotypes between healthy human individuals (dated by TCRdb to the early 2020s). Regarding the study in general: A few men and a couple of women, aged 18 to 49 years, made up the cohort. Per donor, three plates each were used for CD4 naive and CD4 memory, two for CD8 naive, and one for CD8 memory. To estimate repertoire size and how much clonotypes are shared between individuals, the study performed deep sequencing of blood TCR repertoires from roughly five healthy adults. To increase sequencing depth and limit assay-specific biases, TCR repertoire library preparation and sequencing were carried out by different laboratories using diverse techniques. Between about 0.8 and 9 billion PBMCs per donor were obtained by leukapheresis. The study at large found these results: Sampling was restricted to blood, and TCR repertoires in tissue are likely to differ from TCR repertoires in blood. The small number of donors limited the genetic and exposure-history diversity represented. Larger estimated clonotype richness was generally found for naive subsets than for memory subsets. Pairwise subsampling led to the expectation that sequencing depth would affect the degree of clonotype sharing among donors. Compared with non-shared clonotypes, clonotypes shared by all four sorted-subset donors had higher generation probabilities. Incomplete sequencing was indicated by rarefaction of sorted-subset datasets, despite the large sequencing depth. Across several donors, approximately 4.9% of naive CD4, roughly 3.5% of naive CD8, 2.3% of memory CD4, and about 0.44% of memory CD8 clonotypes were shared.

Using the deep immunoSEQ assay, multiplex PCR amplified TCR CDR3 regions from genomic DNA. Extracted genomic DNA from each cell subset was distributed evenly across all wells of several immunoSEQ 96-well plates, and each plate was treated as a replicate. For sorted subsets, each replicate PCR was loaded with 200 ng genomic DNA, equivalent to approximately 27,000 T cell genomes. Purified libraries were measured with a Qubit 3.0 fluorometer, size-checked on a Bioanalyzer 2100, and measured again with the KAPA Library Quantification kit. A separate single-read 150-cycle Illumina NextSeq 550 flow cell was used to sequence each immunoSEQ 96-well plate. The study's own analysis went as follows. Because only junctional sequences without quality scores were contained in the immunoSEQ output, filtering matching that applied to full-length reads could not be performed. Sequences were annotated with PyIR, a Python wrapper for IgBLAST v1.9, using IMGT germline references to assign V/J genes and CDR3. Any read was removed if the V/J assignment was weak (E-value above 1e-6), the CDR3 was missing, or the read contained stop codons, out-of-frame junctions, or ambiguous translated residues. V3J clonotypes were defined by identical inferred V gene, J gene, and CDR3 amino acid sequence. To compute the percentage overlap between repertoires, the number of shared unique clonotypes was divided by the size of the smaller repertoire. Repertoire richness was assessed with RTK rarefaction, the Chao1 estimator, and Recon v2.1 estimates of unobserved clonotypes. For all TCRbeta clonotypes obtained by the gDNA method from four donors, generation probabilities were computed with OLGA. The table was pulled from immuneACCESS by TCRdb, which kept in-frame rearrangements only. Such tables lose some clones; where checked, under half of the loss comes from unresolved V genes, and the rest has no known cause. The V and J calls and clone size are taken from that table; D and trimming were inferred from the DNA. The sample table shows over a million clones, and about 75% are seen once. The ten largest clones add up to about 1.5% of the sample.

Sequenced input: memory CD4+ T cells sorted from blood. Reading the label with the study, this specimen's cell subset or site is: CD45RA-negative fraction. The TCR was taken from a man aged 18 to 29 in good health. The chain links TRBV6-4 with TRBJ1-1; the D gene is not confidently resolved. The DNA is TGTGCCAGCAGGAGGGAAATGAACACTGAAGCTTTCTTT. It encodes CASRREMNTEAFF.